The T cell receptor (beta chain) described here comes from a study of siplizumab effects on memory and regulatory T cells. V gave up 4 bases and J gave up 3 bases, with 5 bases separating them. CDR3 length equals 11 residues. Germline values: CDR1 SGHRS, CDR2 YFSETQ. Repertoires were generated with immunoSEQ multiplex PCR, while TCRdb's copy carries only in-frame clones and drops some. The sample has 110,000 or so clones, roughly 94% seen once. The chain recombines TRBV5-1 with TRBJ2-7; D is undetermined. The sequencing input was Tregs sorted from blood. This clonotype was sampled from a human donor in good health. The CDR3 DNA reads TGCGCCAGCAGCAGAGACTACGAGCAGTACTTC. Translating it yields CASSRDYEQYF.